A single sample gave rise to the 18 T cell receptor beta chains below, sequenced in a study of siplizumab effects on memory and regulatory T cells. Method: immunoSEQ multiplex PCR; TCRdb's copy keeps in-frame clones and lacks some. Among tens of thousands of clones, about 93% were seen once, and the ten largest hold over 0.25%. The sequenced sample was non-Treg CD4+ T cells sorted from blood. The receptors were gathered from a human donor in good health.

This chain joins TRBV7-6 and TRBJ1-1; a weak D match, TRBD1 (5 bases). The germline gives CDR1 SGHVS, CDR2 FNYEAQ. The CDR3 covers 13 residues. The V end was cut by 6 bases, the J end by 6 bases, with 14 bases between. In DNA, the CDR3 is TGTGCCAGCAGACTAACAGGTGCGGCTGAAGCTTTCTTT. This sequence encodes CASRLTGAAEAFF.

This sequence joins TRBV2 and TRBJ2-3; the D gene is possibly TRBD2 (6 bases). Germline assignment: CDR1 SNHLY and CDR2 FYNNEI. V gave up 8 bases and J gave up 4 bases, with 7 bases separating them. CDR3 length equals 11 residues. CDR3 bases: TGTGCCAGCTCGGGAGCAGATACGCAGTATTTT. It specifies CASSGADTQYF.

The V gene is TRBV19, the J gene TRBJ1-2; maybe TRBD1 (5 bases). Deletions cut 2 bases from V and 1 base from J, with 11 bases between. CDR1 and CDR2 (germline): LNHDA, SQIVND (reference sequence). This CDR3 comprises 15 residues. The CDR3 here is CASSIPQGDNYGYTF. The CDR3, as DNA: TGTGCCAGTAGTATACCCCAGGGCGATAACTATGGCTACACCTTC.

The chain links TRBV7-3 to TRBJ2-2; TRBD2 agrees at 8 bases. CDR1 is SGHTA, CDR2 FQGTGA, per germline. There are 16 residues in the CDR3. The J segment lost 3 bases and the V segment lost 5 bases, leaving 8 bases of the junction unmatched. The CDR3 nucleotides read TGTGCCAGCAGCCCCCGCGGTAGCGGGGACACCGGGGAGCTGTTTTTT. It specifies CASSPRGSGDTGELFF.

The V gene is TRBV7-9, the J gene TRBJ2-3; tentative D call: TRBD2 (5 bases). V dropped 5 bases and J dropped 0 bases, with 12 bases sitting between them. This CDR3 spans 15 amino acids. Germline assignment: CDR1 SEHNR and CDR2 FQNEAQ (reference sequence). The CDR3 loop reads CASSGGLRSTDTQYF. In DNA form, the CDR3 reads TGTGCCAGCAGCGGCGGACTCCGAAGCACAGATACGCAGTATTTT.

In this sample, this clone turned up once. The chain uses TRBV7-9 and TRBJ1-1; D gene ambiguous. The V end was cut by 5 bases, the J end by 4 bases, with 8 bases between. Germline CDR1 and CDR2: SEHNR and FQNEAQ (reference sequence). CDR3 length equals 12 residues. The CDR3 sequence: CASSPVGTEAFF. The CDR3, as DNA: TGTGCCAGCAGCCCGGTGGGCACTGAAGCTTTCTTT.

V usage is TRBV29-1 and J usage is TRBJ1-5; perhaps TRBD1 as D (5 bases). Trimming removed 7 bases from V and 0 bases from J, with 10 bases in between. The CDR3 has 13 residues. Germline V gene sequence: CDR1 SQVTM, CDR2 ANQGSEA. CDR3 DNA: TGCAGCGCTACAGACAGTAGCAATCAGCCCCAGCATTTT. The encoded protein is CSATDSSNQPQHF.

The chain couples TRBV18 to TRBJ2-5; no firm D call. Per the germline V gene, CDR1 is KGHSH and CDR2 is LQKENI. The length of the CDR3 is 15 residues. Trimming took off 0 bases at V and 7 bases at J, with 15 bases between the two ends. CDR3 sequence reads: CASSPPESVGVTQYF. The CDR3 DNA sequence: TGTGCCAGCTCACCACCGGAGTCGGTTGGGGTGACCCAGTACTTC.

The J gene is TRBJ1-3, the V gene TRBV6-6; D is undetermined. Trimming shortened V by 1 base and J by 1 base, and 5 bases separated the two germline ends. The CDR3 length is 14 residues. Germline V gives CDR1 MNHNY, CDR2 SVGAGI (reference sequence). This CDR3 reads CASSYLRSGNTIYF. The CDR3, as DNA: TGTGCCAGCAGTTACTTACGATCTGGAAACACCATATATTTT.

In nucleotides, the CDR3 is TGCGCCAGCAGCCCTGCCCTGGGACCTAATGAAAAACTGTTTTTT. It codes for CASSPALGPNEKLFF. This chain connects TRBV5-1 to TRBJ1-4; perhaps TRBD1 as D (5 bases). Trimming cost V 4 bases and J 3 bases, with 13 bases left between them. From germline, CDR1 is SGHRS and CDR2 YFSETQ. The length of the CDR3 is 15 residues.

The CDR3 DNA reads TGTGCCAGCAGCTTTGGGAGGAACACTGAAGCTTTCTTT. Translating gives CASSFGRNTEAFF. The chain couples TRBV11-2 to TRBJ1-1, with D unclear. The CDR3 extends over 13 amino acids. The germline V gene encodes CDR1 SGHAT and CDR2 FQNNGV. The V gene lost 3 bases and the J gene lost 1 base, with 6 bases spanning the gap.

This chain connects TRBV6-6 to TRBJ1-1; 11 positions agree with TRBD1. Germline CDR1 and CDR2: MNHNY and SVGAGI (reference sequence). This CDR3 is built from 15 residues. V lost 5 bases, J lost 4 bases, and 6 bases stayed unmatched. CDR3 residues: CASSRSGTGGTEAFF. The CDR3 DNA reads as TGTGCCAGCAGTAGATCCGGGACAGGGGGCACTGAAGCTTTCTTT.

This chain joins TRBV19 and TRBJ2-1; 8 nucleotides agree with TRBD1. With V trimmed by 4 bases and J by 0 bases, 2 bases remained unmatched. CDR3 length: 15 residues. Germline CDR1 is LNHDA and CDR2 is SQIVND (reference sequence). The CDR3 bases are TGTGCCAGTAGTAGACAGGGGAACTCCTACAATGAGCAGTTCTTC. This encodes CASSRQGNSYNEQFF. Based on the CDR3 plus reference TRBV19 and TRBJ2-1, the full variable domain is DGGITQSPKYLFRKEGQNVTLSCEQNLNHDAMYWYRQDPGQGLRLIYYSQIVNDFQKGDIAEGYSVSREKKESFPLTVTSAQKNPTAFYLCASSRQGNSYNEQFFGPGTRLTVL.

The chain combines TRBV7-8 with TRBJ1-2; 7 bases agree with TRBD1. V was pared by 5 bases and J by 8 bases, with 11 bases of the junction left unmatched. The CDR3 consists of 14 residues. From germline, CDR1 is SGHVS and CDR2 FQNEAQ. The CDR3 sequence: CASSLGQARWGYTF. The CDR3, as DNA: TGTGCCAGCAGCCTCGGACAGGCACGGTGGGGCTACACCTTC.

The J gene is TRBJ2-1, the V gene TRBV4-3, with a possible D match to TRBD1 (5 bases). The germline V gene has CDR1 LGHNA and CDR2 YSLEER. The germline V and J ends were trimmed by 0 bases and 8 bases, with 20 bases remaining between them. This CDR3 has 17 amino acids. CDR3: CASSQDWSTPRGYEQFF. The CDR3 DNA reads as TGCGCCAGCAGCCAAGATTGGTCGACCCCAAGGGGCTATGAGCAGTTCTTC.

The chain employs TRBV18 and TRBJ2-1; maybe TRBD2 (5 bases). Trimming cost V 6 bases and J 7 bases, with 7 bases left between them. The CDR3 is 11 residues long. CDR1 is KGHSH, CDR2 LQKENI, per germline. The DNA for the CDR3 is TGTGCCAGCTCGACGGGGAATGAGCAGTTCTTC. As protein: CASSTGNEQFF.

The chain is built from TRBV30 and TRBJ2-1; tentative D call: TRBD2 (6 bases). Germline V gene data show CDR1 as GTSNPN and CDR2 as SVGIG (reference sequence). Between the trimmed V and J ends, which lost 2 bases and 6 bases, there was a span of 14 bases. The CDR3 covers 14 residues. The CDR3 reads CAWSRLAVLNEQFF. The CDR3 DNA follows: TGTGCCTGGAGTCGATTAGCGGTACTCAATGAGCAGTTCTTC.

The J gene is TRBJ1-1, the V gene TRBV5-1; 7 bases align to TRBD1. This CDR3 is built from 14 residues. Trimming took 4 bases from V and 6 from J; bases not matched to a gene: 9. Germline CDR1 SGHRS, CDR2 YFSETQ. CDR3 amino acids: CASSQTGTTPEAFF. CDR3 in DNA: TGCGCCAGCAGCCAGACAGGGACTACCCCTGAAGCTTTCTTT.